The 5 T cell receptor beta chains below all came from one sample that was sequenced in a study of T cell changes during pregnancy in multiple sclerosis. Produced via immunoSEQ multiplex PCR; TCRdb's table is partial and in-frame only. In the table there are about 38,000 clones, over 90% of which are singletons. The source was CD4+ T cells from peripheral blood mononuclear cells, collected after pregnancy. The receptor set was obtained from a female donor in good health, enrolled as a control in a pregnancy study.

The chain is built from TRBV5-6 and TRBJ1-4; D possibly corresponds to TRBD1 (5 bases). The CDR3 is 13 amino acids. Trimming removed 2 bases from V and 7 bases from J, with 9 bases in between. Germline V gene sequence: CDR1 SGHDT, CDR2 YYEEEE. CDR3 bases: TGTGCCAGCAGCTTAGGGACTTTTGAAAAACTGTTTTTT. It translates to CASSLGTFEKLFF.

V usage is TRBV6-5 and J usage is TRBJ1-2; D is uncertain. From germline, CDR1 is MNHEY and CDR2 SVGAGI. This CDR3 region has 15 residues. Deletions cut 5 bases from V and 1 base from J, with 14 bases between. The chain's CDR3 is CASSPSSRLNYGYTF. The DNA for the CDR3 is TGTGCCAGCAGTCCCTCTAGCAGGCTTAACTATGGCTACACCTTC.

With respect to this clone: Other DNA sequences from this sample encode an identical CDR3 as well. The chain recombines TRBV7-9 with TRBJ2-1, with 11 bases lining up with TRBD2. After removal of 0 bases from V and 6 bases from J, the junction contained 4 bases not matched to a gene. Germline CDR1 reads SEHNR; CDR2 reads FQNEAQ (reference sequence). The CDR3 contains 16 residues. The CDR3 DNA reads TGTGCCAGCAGCTTAGCACCCCTAGCGGGAGGCAATGAGCAGTTCTTC. This codes for CASSLAPLAGGNEQFF.

The gene calls are TRBV2 and TRBJ2-1; the match to TRBD2 covers 9 bases. Germline V gives CDR1 SNHLY, CDR2 FYNNEI. Trimming cost V 4 bases and J 10 bases; bases outside gene matches: 5. CDR3 size: 13 residues. CDR3 sequence reads: CASSGGTSREQFF. CDR3 bases: TGTGCCAGCAGTGGGGGGACTAGCAGGGAGCAGTTCTTC.

The J gene is TRBJ2-2, the V gene TRBV6-4; D not certain. The CDR3 is 14 residues long. CDR1 is MRHNA and CDR2 is SNTAGT in the germline V gene. Deletions cut 6 bases from V and 1 base from J, with 9 bases between. CDR3 protein: CASRPERNTGELFF. DNA for the CDR3: TGTGCCAGCAGACCAGAGCGGAACACCGGGGAGCTGTTTTTT.